This T cell receptor beta chain is from a study of T cell responses to AZD1222 COVID-19 vaccine. This CDR3 contains 11 residues. V was shortened by 1 base and J by 8 bases, with 7 bases between the two germline ends. Germline values: CDR1 DFQATT, CDR2 SNEGSKA (reference sequence). Data came from immunoSEQ multiplex PCR; TCRdb stores just in-frame clones and leaves some out. The table records about 140,000 clones, approximately 90% of them present only once. The chain recombines TRBV20-1 with TRBJ2-3; D not certain. This receptor was obtained from an adult in good health. The sample here was peripheral blood, taken on day 0 of AZD1222 vaccination. As DNA, the CDR3 is TGCAGTGCTAGAGGGCCGGGTACGCAGTATTTT. It yields the protein CSARGPGTQYF.